Presented here are 21 T cell receptor beta chains from one specimen sequenced in a study of type 1 regulatory T cells. Each CDR3 protein gets one entry after TCRdb re-called the reads with MiXCR. The table includes 60,000 to 80,000 distinct CDR3 sequences, 63% detected once. These receptors have no known antigen. The source material was cultured T cells, either the whole culture or a sorted T cell fraction (not recorded which). As for subset: Tr1-enriched cell product generated in vitro against host alloantigens. Receptors were obtained from a human donor in good health.

Of note for this clonotype: An end of the junction does not agree with germline; a read error may underlie this. This chain connects TRBV20-1 to TRBJ2-3; maybe TRBD1 (6 bases). CDR1 and CDR2 (germline): DFQATT, SNEGSKA (reference sequence). The CDR3 spans 15 residues. CDR3 amino acids: CSARDYRVSTDTQYF. CDR3 nucleotide sequence: TGCAGTGCTAGAGACTACAGGGTGAGCACAGATACGCAATATTTT.

The chain uses TRBV7-7 and TRBJ2-1; TRBD2 might be the D (6 bases). CDR1 is SSHAT and CDR2 is FNYEAQ in the germline V gene (reference sequence). Trimming removed 2 bases at V and 6 bases at J, with 14 bases between. CDR3 length equals 15 residues. The CDR3 sequence: CASSLSMGGSNEQFF. The CDR3 DNA is TGTGCCAGCAGCTTATCGATGGGGGGTTCCAATGAGCAGTTCTTC.

Turning to this clonotype: One end of the junction fails to match germline, which may point to a read error. The rearrangement uses TRBV4-1 and TRBJ2-7; D gene uncertain. The CDR3 totals 17 residues. CDR1 MGHRA and CDR2 YSYEKL come from the germline V gene. The CDR3 DNA reads as TGCGCCGGCAGCCAACCGAGCAAACCTACAATAGAGTACGAGCAGTACTTC. Its protein product is CAGSQPSKPTIEYEQYF.

This clonotype was seen ten or more times. The V and J genes are TRBV20-1 and TRBJ2-3; D not certain. The CDR3 is made up of 15 amino acids. V lost 1 base to trimming and J lost 2 bases, with 13 bases between them. From germline, CDR1 is DFQATT and CDR2 SNEGSKA (reference sequence). CDR3 loop: CSARATPENTDTQYF. The DNA for the CDR3 is TGCAGTGCTAGAGCGACACCCGAGAACACAGATACGCAGTATTTT.

The V gene is TRBV20-1, the J gene TRBJ2-3, with TRBD2 matching over 9 bases. With V trimmed by 6 bases and J by 2 bases, 18 bases remained unmatched. Germline loops: CDR1 DFQATT, CDR2 SNEGSKA (reference sequence). This CDR3 has 18 amino acids. CDR3 in DNA: TGCAGTGCCCGAGGAGGCGGGAGGGGGGAATCGTACACAGATACGCAGTATTTT. It codes for CSARGGGRGESYTDTQYF.

This chain joins TRBV6-2 or TRBV6-3 and TRBJ1-5; D ambiguous. Germline CDR1 is MNHEY and CDR2 is SVGEGT. The V end was cut by 2 bases, the J end by 11 bases, with 7 bases between. The CDR3 is made up of 11 amino acids. The CDR3 reads CASSYGQTQHF. CDR3 DNA sequence: TGTGCCAGCAGTTACGGGCAGACCCAGCATTTT.

The V and J genes are TRBV3-1 and TRBJ2-2, with TRBD2 identical over 7 bases. V lost 4 bases to trimming and J lost 5 bases; unmatched junction nucleotides: 4. The CDR3 consists of 14 residues. From germline, CDR1 is LGHDT and CDR2 YNNKEL (reference sequence). In DNA, the CDR3 is TGTGCCAGCAGCCGGTGGGAGGGGACCGGGGAGCTGTTTTTT. Translation gives CASSRWEGTGELFF.

This chain links TRBV30 with TRBJ2-1; 8 bases are a match to TRBD2. The CDR3 is made up of 15 amino acids. V was pared by 2 bases and J by 9 bases, with 12 bases of the junction left unmatched. Germline lookup yields CDR1 GTSNPN and CDR2 SVGIG (reference sequence). CDR3 amino acids: CAWSNFPGGPGEQFF. CDR3 sequence (DNA): TGTGCCTGGAGTAACTTCCCGGGAGGGCCTGGTGAGCAGTTCTTC.

As regards this clonotype: The junction differs from germline at one of its ends, possibly a read error. The rearrangement uses TRBV3-1 and TRBJ2-7; 8 nucleotides line up with TRBD2. The CDR3 has 12 amino acids. Germline CDR1 and CDR2: LGHDT and YNNKEL (reference sequence). CDR3 sequence: CASSPRAGLVLF. The DNA of the CDR3 is TGTGCCAGCAGCCCCCGTGCGGGACTAGTATTGTTC.

The chain joins TRBV3-1 to TRBJ2-5, with 11 bases aligning to TRBD1. Germline V gene sequence: CDR1 LGHDT, CDR2 YNNKEL (reference sequence). J was trimmed by 4 bases and V by 0 bases; bases with no gene match: 4. This CDR3 spans 16 amino acids. The CDR3 is CASSQDSGTGGETQYF. The DNA for the CDR3 is TGTGCCAGCAGCCAAGACTCAGGGACAGGGGGAGAGACCCAGTACTTC.

The chain is built from TRBV30 and TRBJ2-7; possibly TRBD1 or TRBD2 for D (5 bases each). CDR1 GTSNPN and CDR2 SVGIG come from the germline V gene (reference sequence). The length of the CDR3 is 13 residues. Trimming cost V 0 bases and J 6 bases, with 12 bases left between them. DNA of the CDR3: TGTGCCTGGAGTGTAAGTCCAGGGACCGAGCAGTACTTC. The encoded protein is CAWSVSPGTEQYF.

The chain employs TRBV19 and TRBJ1-4; no clear D gene. Germline loops: CDR1 LNHDA, CDR2 SQIVND (reference sequence). CDR3 length: 14 amino acids. Trimming removed 1 base from V and 0 bases from J, with 3 bases in between. CDR3 DNA: TGTGCCAGTAGTATAGGCGCAACTAATGAAAAACTGTTTTTT. It translates to CASSIGATNEKLFF.

The V gene is TRBV2, the J gene TRBJ1-6, with no clear D. Per germline, CDR1 SNHLY and CDR2 FYNNEI. The CDR3 has 14 residues. V was cut by 4 bases and J by 6 bases, with 10 bases left in between. The CDR3 sequence: CASSGRLGNSPLHF. The CDR3, as DNA: TGTGCCAGCAGTGGTCGACTGGGTAATTCACCCCTCCACTTT.

This chain links TRBV20-1 with TRBJ2-1; D is possibly TRBD1 or TRBD2 (6 bases each). Germline loops: CDR1 DFQATT, CDR2 SNEGSKA (reference sequence). This CDR3 spans 13 amino acids. Trimming shortened V by 6 bases and J by 7 bases, and 16 bases separated the two germline ends. In nucleotides, the CDR3 is TGCAGTGCCAGGGGACTCTCAGAGAATGAGCAGTTCTTC. Protein: CSARGLSENEQFF.

This sequence joins TRBV29-1 and TRBJ2-3; tentative D call: TRBD2 (6 bases). Germline CDR1 is SQVTM and CDR2 is ANQGSEA. This CDR3 contains 12 residues. The V end was cut by 6 bases, the J end by 1 base, with 8 bases between. The CDR3 sequence: CSVGGRTDTQYF. In nucleotides, the CDR3 is TGCAGCGTGGGGGGACGCACAGATACGCAGTATTTT.

Points on this clonotype: One junction end disagrees with the germline gene, perhaps due to a read error. This sequence joins TRBV25-1 and TRBJ1-4; 8 positions match TRBD1. This CDR3 is built from 17 residues. From germline, CDR1 is MGHDK and CDR2 SYGVNS. The chain's CDR3 is CASSDPGTGIPSEKLIF. DNA for the CDR3: TGTGCCAGCAGTGACCCCGGGACAGGTATTCCTAGTGAAAAACTGATTTTT. The entire variable domain, with the rest obtained from reference TRBV25-1 and TRBJ1-4, is as follows: EADIYQTPRYLVIGTGKKITLECSQTMGHDKMYWYQQDPGMELHLIHYSYGVNSTEKGDLSSESTVSRIRTEHFPLTLESARPSHTSQYLCASSDPGTGIPSEKLIFGSGTQLSVL.

By share, this clonotype ranks as medium-sized. V usage is TRBV5-1 and J usage is TRBJ1-3, with no clear D. This CDR3 contains 14 residues. Germline assignment: CDR1 SGHRS and CDR2 YFSETQ. V was clipped by 0 bases and J by 4 bases, with 8 bases between them. The CDR3 DNA reads TGCGCCAGCAGCTTGGAGGGTAGAGGAAACACCATATATTTT. Translated: CASSLEGRGNTIYF.

This chain joins TRBV5-6 and TRBJ1-1; possibly TRBD1 for D (6 bases). Between the trimmed V and J ends, which lost 6 bases and 0 bases, there was a span of 9 bases. The CDR3 consists of 13 residues. Germline-derived CDR1 and CDR2 are SGHDT and YYEEEE. CDR3 sequence reads: CASTGQLNTEAFF. The CDR3 DNA reads as TGTGCCAGCACCGGACAGCTGAACACTGAAGCTTTCTTT.

The gene calls are TRBV2 and TRBJ2-2, with TRBD2 matching over 11 bases. The V gene's germline CDR1 is SNHLY and CDR2 FYNNEI. The V gene end was trimmed by 4 bases and the J gene end by 7 bases; junction bases not matched to a gene: 2. The CDR3 spans 14 residues. The CDR3 reads CASSATSGSGELFF. CDR3 bases: TGTGCCAGCAGTGCAACTAGCGGGAGCGGGGAGCTGTTTTTT.

The rearrangement uses TRBV10-3 and TRBJ2-3; D is possibly TRBD2 (5 bases). The germline gives CDR1 ENHRY, CDR2 SYGVKD. V shed 0 bases and J shed 9 bases, with 10 bases lying between them. The CDR3 runs 13 residues. CDR3 sequence (DNA): TGTGCCATCAGTGAGTCACTAGGACCCACGCAGTATTTT. This translates into CAISESLGPTQYF.

This chain joins TRBV20-1 and TRBJ2-3, with a tentative D call TRBD2 (5 bases). Germline values: CDR1 DFQATT, CDR2 SNEGSKA (reference sequence). The CDR3 is 14 residues long. The CDR3 bases are TGCAGCGTTACCGCCAGCGGATTCACAGATACGCAGTATTTT. Amino acids: CSVTASGFTDTQYF.